A selection of T cell receptor beta chains follows, all from one sample in a study of blood T cell repertoires in COVID-19. The table came from immunoSEQ multiplex PCR; TCRdb's copy has only in-frame clones and leaves some out. The table has about 200,000 clones, around 80% seen once; the top ten hold around 6.9%. Specimen: peripheral blood. The receptors come from a human donor with acute or convalescent COVID-19. The donor label of this sample is uncertain. Both conserved end residues are part of each CDR3. Each record gives: D gene, V gene, J gene, clone size, CDR3 DNA, CDR3 protein. D genes are given only for firm matches. Where a row states a size, it is once, few, many or the class of an expanded clone; other rows omit it.

.	TRBV7-3	TRBJ1-6	.	TGTGCCAGCAGCTTACAACGGGATTCACCCCTCCACTTT	CASSLQRDSPLHF
.	TRBV5-6	TRBJ2-2	once	TGTGCCAGCAGCTTCGGAGGGAAGGACACCGGGGAGCTGTTTTTT	CASSFGGKDTGELFF
.	TRBV12-3/TRBV12-4	TRBJ2-7	.	TGTGCCAGCAGTTTAGGTCAGGGCTACGAGCAGTACTTC	CASSLGQGYEQYF
.	TRBV18	TRBJ1-3	.	TGTGCCAGCTCACCAGACCTACTATCGGACACCATATATTTT	CASSPDLLSDTIYF
TRBD1	TRBV5-6	TRBJ1-4	.	TGTGCCAGCAGCAAGGGACAGGGTGAAACTAATGAAAAACTGTTTTTT	CASSKGQGETNEKLFF
.	TRBV27	TRBJ2-3	.	TGTGCCAGCAGTTTTGGGTCTAGCGGCACAGATACGCAGTATTTT	CASSFGSSGTDTQYF
TRBD1	TRBV9	TRBJ1-1	.	TGTGCCAGCAGCGTAGGGGACAGGGGGACTGAAGCTTTCTTT	CASSVGDRGTEAFF
.	TRBV15	TRBJ1-4	.	TGTGCCACCAGCAGAGATCCGGACAGCTCTAATGAAAAACTGTTTTTT	CATSRDPDSSNEKLFF
TRBD1	TRBV19	TRBJ2-2	once	TGTGCCAGTAGTAGGGACAGGGGAACCGGGGAGCTGTTTTTT	CASSRDRGTGELFF
.	TRBV7-9	TRBJ2-1	.	TGTGCCAGCAGCTTAGTGGGCGGCAGGGGAAAGGGTAATGAGCAGTTCTTC	CASSLVGGRGKGNEQFF
TRBD1	TRBV10-3	TRBJ2-2	.	TGTGCCATCAGCCCCCGGGACAGCGGAACCGGGGAGCTGTTTTTT	CAISPRDSGTGELFF
.	TRBV24-1	TRBJ2-5	.	TGTGCCACCAGTGACCTGGGGGGTGAAGAGACCCAGTACTTC	CATSDLGGEETQYF
.	TRBV2	TRBJ2-1	.	TGTGCCAGCAGTATCCTACAGGAGCAGTTCTTC	CASSILQEQFF
.	TRBV27	TRBJ2-2	.	TGTGCCAGCAGTTTTAAGCGGCACACCGGGGAGCTGTTTTTT	CASSFKRHTGELFF
.	TRBV11-2	TRBJ2-7	.	TGTGCCAGCAGACGTAGCGGCTCCTACGAGCAGTACTTC	CASRRSGSYEQYF
TRBD2	TRBV5-1	TRBJ2-1	.	TGCGCCAGCAGCCCGTTACTAGCGGGAGAGGCCAATGAGCAGTTCTTC	CASSPLLAGEANEQFF
.	TRBV9	TRBJ1-2	.	TGTGCCAGCAGCGTAGAGGATCAGGTGTGGGCGGGTGGCTACACCTTC	CASSVEDQVWAGGYTF
.	TRBV7-8	TRBJ2-5	.	TGTGCCAGCAGCCCCACAGGGATTTCGGAGACCCAGTACTTC	CASSPTGISETQYF
.	TRBV30	TRBJ2-5	.	TGTGCCTGGAGTGTAGTCACAGGCCGTTTGGAGACCCAGTACTTC	CAWSVVTGRLETQYF
.	TRBV6-5	TRBJ2-7	.	TGTGCCAGCAGATACACAGCCCCCTACGAGCAGTACTTC	CASRYTAPYEQYF
TRBD1	TRBV27	TRBJ2-7	few	TGTGCCAGCAGTTTAAGGGACAGCCACTACGAGCAGTACTTC	CASSLRDSHYEQYF
TRBD1	TRBV7-3	TRBJ2-7	once	TGTGCCAGCAGCTTAAGGAGGGACAGGGAACCCTACGAGCAGTACTTC	CASSLRRDREPYEQYF
.	TRBV10-3	TRBJ2-3	.	TGTGCCATCTTACAGTCTGGGACAGATACGCAGTATTTT	CAILQSGTDTQYF
TRBD2	TRBV5-1	TRBJ2-7	few	TGCGCCAGCAGCCAAAATCTAGCGGGAGGTGCCTACGAGCAGTACTTC	CASSQNLAGGAYEQYF